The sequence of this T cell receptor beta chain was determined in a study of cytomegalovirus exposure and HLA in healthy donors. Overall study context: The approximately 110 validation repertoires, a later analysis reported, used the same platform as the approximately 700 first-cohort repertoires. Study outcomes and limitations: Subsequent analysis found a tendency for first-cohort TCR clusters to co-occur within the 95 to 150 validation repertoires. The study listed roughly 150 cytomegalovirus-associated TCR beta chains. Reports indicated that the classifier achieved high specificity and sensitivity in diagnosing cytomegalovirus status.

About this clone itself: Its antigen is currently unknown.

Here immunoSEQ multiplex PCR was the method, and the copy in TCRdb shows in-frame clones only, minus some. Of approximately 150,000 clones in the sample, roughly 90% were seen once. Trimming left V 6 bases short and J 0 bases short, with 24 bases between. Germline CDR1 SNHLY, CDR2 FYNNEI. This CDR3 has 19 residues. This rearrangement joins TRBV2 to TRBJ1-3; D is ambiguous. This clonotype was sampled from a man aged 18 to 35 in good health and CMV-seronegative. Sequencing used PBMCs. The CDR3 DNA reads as TGTGCCAGCAGAGCGGGGTTTTTGGCCACGCGGACCTCTGGAAACACCATATATTTT. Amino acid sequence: CASRAGFLATRTSGNTIYF.